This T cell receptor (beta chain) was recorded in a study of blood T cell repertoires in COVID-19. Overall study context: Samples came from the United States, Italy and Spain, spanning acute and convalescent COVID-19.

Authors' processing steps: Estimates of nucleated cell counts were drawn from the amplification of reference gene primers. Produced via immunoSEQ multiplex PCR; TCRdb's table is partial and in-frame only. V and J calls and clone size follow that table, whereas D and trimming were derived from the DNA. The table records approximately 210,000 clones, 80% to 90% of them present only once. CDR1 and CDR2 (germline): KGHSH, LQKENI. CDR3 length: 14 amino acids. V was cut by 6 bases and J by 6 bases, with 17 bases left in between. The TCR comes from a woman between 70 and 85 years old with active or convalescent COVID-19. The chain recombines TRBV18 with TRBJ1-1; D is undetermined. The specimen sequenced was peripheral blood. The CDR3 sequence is CASSDTRGRPEAFF. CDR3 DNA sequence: TGTGCCAGCTCCGATACGAGAGGGCGACCTGAAGCTTTCTTT.